Described below is a single T cell receptor (beta chain) sequence and its context. Antigen specificity is unknown. Here the gene names and germline are mouse. The CDR3 end falls 1 residue outside the read, so it is completed with the germline J gene. This sample stems from a study of tissue T cells after allogeneic stem cell transplantation. Study observations and caveats: The study did not identify alloreactive or antigen-specific tissue TCRs, and some clones might be persisting host cells. Tissue-detected TCR repertoire was only partly captured by blood and spleen T cells.

CDR3 sequences, V/J genes, frequencies and template counts came from survey-depth TCRbeta sequencing. Method: immunoSEQ multiplex PCR; TCRdb's copy keeps in-frame clones and lacks some. The sample carries 45,000 to 50,000 clones, nearly 75% recorded once. V gave up 4 bases and J gave up 0 bases, with 5 bases separating them. There are 13 residues in the CDR3. CDR1 is SGHND and CDR2 is FRSKSL in the germline V gene. This chain links TRBV15 with TRBJ2-5, with no clear D. Sequenced: sorted cells pooled from one or two spleens. The receptor was isolated from a pool of C57BL/6 mice in good health. CDR3 loop: CASSWGNQDTQYF. CDR3 DNA (partial): TGTGCCAGCAGTTGGGGTAACCAAGACACCCAGTAC.